This T cell receptor beta chain is from a study of regulatory T cells in long-lasting Graves disease. Time point of the sample: persistent/refractory GD, antithyroid drugs over 5 years with positive TRAb. Construction of the TCR library relied on RNA isolated from PBMCs. Investigators prepared the TCR beta libraries by applying iRepertoire HTBI primers and Arm-PCR of CDR3 regions. TCRdb re-called the multiplex PCR reads with MiXCR, one entry per CDR3 protein. Here the sample spans roughly 500,000 distinct CDR3 sequences, around 21% being singletons. Points on this clonotype: The antigen is undetermined.

Study observations and caveats: New patients shared over 900 public clonotypes, and persistent patients shared more, with 2,741.

This TCR came from a female donor with Graves disease. The material was peripheral blood mononuclear cells (PBMCs), obtained when the disease was refractory, from a patient treated with antithyroid drugs.

CDR3 amino acids: CASSNPRQGNTEAFF. The CDR3 DNA sequence: TGTGCCAGTAGTAACCCTCGACAGGGCAACACTGAAGCTTTCTTT. The genes are TRBV19 and TRBJ1-1, with TRBD1 matching 7 bases. The junction had 7 bases not matched to a gene; V was cut back by 4 bases and J by 2 bases. Germline loops: CDR1 LNHDA, CDR2 SQIVND (reference sequence). The CDR3 runs to 15 residues.